What follows are 31 T cell receptor beta chains derived from one specimen sequenced in a study of cytomegalovirus exposure and HLA in healthy donors. PCR employed 60 Vbeta and 13 Jbeta primers. The table came from immunoSEQ multiplex PCR; TCRdb's copy has only in-frame clones and leaves some out. The table records around 130,000 clones, approximately 80% of them present only once. Sequencing was done on a sample of PBMCs. Receptor source: a woman aged 40-49 years in good health and CMV-seropositive.

This chain joins TRBV6-5 and TRBJ1-5, with a weak D call TRBD1 (6 bases). Germline-derived CDR1 and CDR2 are MNHEY and SVGAGI. Deletions cut 5 bases from V and 4 bases from J, with 12 bases between. CDR3 length: 14 amino acids. The CDR3 is CASSGGVLNQPQHF. DNA for the CDR3: TGTGCCAGCAGTGGGGGCGTACTGAATCAGCCCCAGCATTTT.

V is TRBV6-1 and J is TRBJ1-1, with D uncertain. Germline V lookup: CDR1 MNHNS, CDR2 SASEGT. This CDR3 spans 14 amino acids. With 3 bases removed from V and 0 bases from J, the gap between germline ends came to 8 bases. The CDR3 sequence is CASSEGRLNTEAFF. DNA of the CDR3: TGTGCCAGCAGTGAGGGCAGGCTGAACACTGAAGCTTTCTTT.

The chain couples TRBV7-9 to TRBJ2-7; the match to TRBD1 covers 7 bases. V was pared by 5 bases and J by 2 bases, with 6 bases of the junction left unmatched. CDR1 and CDR2 (germline): SEHNR, FQNEAQ (reference sequence). The CDR3 spans 14 residues. The CDR3 region has the DNA TGTGCCAGCAGCCTACCGGGACAGACCTACGAGCAGTACTTC. Its protein product is CASSLPGQTYEQYF.

The chain has TRBV30 and TRBJ1-2; 10 bases align to TRBD1. This CDR3 contains 15 residues. The germline V gene encodes CDR1 GTSNPN and CDR2 SVGIG (reference sequence). Trimming removed 2 bases from V and 2 bases from J; junction bases left unmatched: 5. The CDR3 protein is CAWSNPGQGNYGYTF. The CDR3 nucleotides are TGTGCCTGGAGTAATCCGGGACAGGGGAACTATGGCTACACCTTC. Full variable domain (remainder filled in from reference TRBV30 and TRBJ1-2): SQTIHQWPATLVQPVGSPLSLECTVEGTSNPNLYWYRQAAGRGLQLLFYSVGIGQISSEVPQNLSASRPQDRQFILSSKKLLLSDSGFYLCAWSNPGQGNYGYTFGSGTRLTVV.

The chain employs TRBV25-1 and TRBJ2-3; D unresolved. V shed 4 bases and J shed 2 bases, with 10 bases lying between them. Germline CDR1 is MGHDK and CDR2 is SYGVNS. CDR3 length equals 14 residues. In DNA form, the CDR3 reads TGTGCCAGCAGTGCCCCTACCCCCACAGATACGCAGTATTTT. This encodes CASSAPTPTDTQYF.

The chain combines TRBV9 with TRBJ1-1, with 7 bases matching TRBD1. V lost 4 bases to trimming and J lost 3 bases; unmatched junction nucleotides: 6. CDR3 length equals 14 residues. The germline V gene encodes CDR1 SGDLS and CDR2 YYNGEE. The CDR3 is CASSPLQGYTEAFF. For the CDR3, the DNA is TGTGCCAGCAGCCCACTACAGGGGTACACTGAAGCTTTCTTT.

The chain employs TRBV30 and TRBJ1-2, with D perhaps TRBD1 (5 bases). Trimming removed 1 base at V and 4 bases at J, with 16 bases between. Germline V lookup: CDR1 GTSNPN, CDR2 SVGIG (reference sequence). CDR3 length: 15 amino acids. Written as DNA, the CDR3 is TGTGCCTGGAGTGCCTCGGGCAGGGTGTTCTATGGCTACACCTTC. It translates to CAWSASGRVFYGYTF.

The J gene is TRBJ1-2, the V gene TRBV5-1; no reliable D call. The germline V gene encodes CDR1 SGHRS and CDR2 YFSETQ. Trimming shortened V by 1 base and J by 1 base, and 8 bases separated the two germline ends. The CDR3 extends over 14 amino acids. The CDR3 DNA follows: TGCGCCAGCAGCTTGACCAACAGTAACTATGGCTACACCTTC. This sequence encodes CASSLTNSNYGYTF.

This clone was detected once. The chain joins TRBV30 to TRBJ1-5, with D uncertain. Germline lookup yields CDR1 GTSNPN and CDR2 SVGIG (reference sequence). The CDR3 spans 12 residues. Trimming removed 2 bases at V and 9 bases at J, with 11 bases between. DNA of the CDR3: TGTGCCTGGAGTAGCCCAGGATTGCCCCAGCATTTT. Amino acid sequence: CAWSSPGLPQHF.

The V call is TRBV2, the J call TRBJ2-7; the match to TRBD1 covers 8 bases. The CDR3 contains 12 residues. V lost 7 bases to trimming and J lost 7 bases; unmatched junction nucleotides: 6. Germline V gene lookup returns CDR1 SNHLY and CDR2 FYNNEI. CDR3 residues: CASTQGVWEQYF. The CDR3 nucleotides are TGTGCCAGCACACAGGGGGTTTGGGAGCAGTACTTC.

V and J are TRBV7-3 and TRBJ2-1; 11 bases are shared with TRBD2. The junction had 5 bases not matched to a gene; V was cut back by 7 bases and J by 3 bases. Per germline, CDR1 SGHTA and CDR2 FQGTGA. This CDR3 region has 15 residues. CDR3 loop: CASTLLAGDYNEQFF. CDR3 DNA: TGTGCCAGCACCCTACTAGCGGGAGACTACAATGAGCAGTTCTTC.

This clone was seen a single time. The chain links TRBV5-1 to TRBJ2-2; 7 nucleotides match TRBD1. The trim removed 7 bases at V and 4 bases at J, leaving 13 bases unmatched. The CDR3 is 16 residues long. CDR1 is SGHRS and CDR2 is YFSETQ in the germline V gene. The CDR3 is CASAPRGTLFTGELFF. The CDR3 DNA is TGCGCCAGCGCCCCCAGGGGGACACTCTTCACCGGGGAGCTGTTTTTT.

V and J are TRBV10-3 and TRBJ1-2; D is unclear. Germline V gene lookup returns CDR1 ENHRY and CDR2 SYGVKD. Trimming pared 8 bases from V and 5 bases from J, leaving 15 bases between. This CDR3 has 13 amino acids. The CDR3, as DNA: TGTGCCATCGGCGGGCGCAGGAGGTATGGCTACACCTTC. It is translated as CAIGGRRRYGYTF.

The V gene is TRBV7-8, the J gene TRBJ2-7, with D maybe TRBD1 (6 bases). The ends were cut back, 4 bases at V and 4 bases at J, with 14 bases in the middle. Germline V lookup: CDR1 SGHVS, CDR2 FQNEAQ. This CDR3 has 14 residues. This CDR3 is CASSYTGSNYEQYF. CDR3 nucleotides: TGTGCCAGCAGCTACACAGGGTCGAATTACGAGCAGTACTTC.

The chain is built from TRBV7-6 and TRBJ2-5; 12 bases are shared with TRBD2. Trimming at V came to 1 base and at J to 2 bases, leaving 8 bases not matched to a gene. The CDR3 totals 18 residues. Germline CDR1 SGHVS, CDR2 FNYEAQ. CDR3 in DNA: TGTGCCAGCAGCTTAGTACCCCGGACTAGCGGGGTACAAGAGACCCAGTACTTC. It specifies CASSLVPRTSGVQETQYF.

This rearrangement joins TRBV2 to TRBJ1-2; no clear D gene. The CDR3 is made up of 11 amino acids. V shed 4 bases and J shed 10 bases, with 10 bases lying between them. Germline loops: CDR1 SNHLY, CDR2 FYNNEI. This CDR3 is CASSAGGDYTF. The CDR3 nucleotides read TGTGCCAGCAGTGCAGGAGGCGACTACACCTTC. The complete variable domain, with remaining parts taken from reference TRBV2 and TRBJ1-2, reads EPEVTQTPSHQVTQMGQEVILRCVPISNHLYFYWYRQILGQKVEFLVSFYNNEISEKSEIFDDQFSVERPDGSNFTLKIRSTKLEDSAMYFCASSAGGDYTFGSGTRLTVV.

The chain carries TRBV2 and TRBJ2-7; 13 bases agree with TRBD2. The J segment lost 5 bases and the V segment lost 6 bases, leaving 7 bases of the junction unmatched. Germline V gene sequence: CDR1 SNHLY, CDR2 FYNNEI. The CDR3 runs to 15 residues. In DNA, the CDR3 is TGTGCCAGCAGACCTTTTGGACTAGCGGGAGACGAGCAGTACTTC. It translates to CASRPFGLAGDEQYF.

This chain connects TRBV10-2 to TRBJ2-7; possibly TRBD2 for D (6 bases). Germline CDR1 and CDR2: WSHSY and SAAADI. The V and J ends lost 8 bases and 3 bases respectively, with 11 bases between them. This CDR3 comprises 12 residues. CDR3 sequence (DNA): TGCGCCAGCGTAGGGACTCGCTACGAGCAGTACTTC. Residues: CASVGTRYEQYF.

The chain carries TRBV7-3 and TRBJ1-2; D may be TRBD1 (5 bases). This CDR3 has 12 residues. V lost 4 bases and J 4 bases, leaving 7 bases between the germline ends. Germline V CDR1 and CDR2: SGHTA, FQGTGA. The CDR3, as DNA: TGTGCCAGCAGCTCTGACAGCTATGGCTACACCTTC. Protein product: CASSSDSYGYTF.

CDR3 region: CASSINGVGGQPQHF. The CDR3 DNA reads as TGTGCCAGTAGTATAAACGGGGTGGGTGGTCAGCCCCAGCATTTT. The chain is built from TRBV19 and TRBJ1-5; D uncertain. The CDR3 length is 15 residues. CDR1 is LNHDA and CDR2 is SQIVND in the germline V gene (reference sequence). Deletions cut 2 bases from V and 6 bases from J, with 14 bases between.

The rearrangement joins TRBV9 to TRBJ1-1; D possibly corresponds to TRBD1 (5 bases). Deletions cut 4 bases from V and 4 bases from J, with 14 bases between. Germline V gene data show CDR1 as SGDLS and CDR2 as YYNGEE. This CDR3 is built from 14 residues. The chain's CDR3 is CASSHRPGVTEAFF. CDR3 DNA sequence: TGTGCCAGCAGCCACCGCCCGGGGGTCACTGAAGCTTTCTTT.

The chain links TRBV28 to TRBJ1-2; the D is unclear. This CDR3 has 12 amino acids. V lost 10 bases to trimming and J lost 2 bases, with 11 bases between them. The V gene's germline CDR1 is MDHEN and CDR2 SYDVKM. The DNA of the CDR3 is TGTGCCACCCGGGGAGGAAACTATGGCTACACCTTC. It specifies CATRGGNYGYTF.

The chain links TRBV6-5 to TRBJ1-2; TRBD1 aligns across 9 bases. This CDR3 has 13 residues. The germline V gene encodes CDR1 MNHEY and CDR2 SVGAGI. J was trimmed by 6 bases and V by 4 bases; bases with no gene match: 3. The CDR3 is CASSWDRVNGYTF. Here the CDR3 DNA reads TGTGCCAGCAGTTGGGACAGGGTAAATGGCTACACCTTC.

This clone showed up just a few times. The CDR3 sequence: CASSTRQGNSPLHF. For the CDR3, the DNA is TGTGCCAGCAGTACCAGACAGGGTAATTCACCCCTCCACTTT. The chain joins TRBV27 to TRBJ1-6; 7 bases line up with TRBD1. CDR1 and CDR2 (germline): MNHEY, SMNVEV (reference sequence). There are 14 residues in the CDR3. The ends lost 5 bases at V and 6 bases at J; junction bases unmatched: 4.

This clone was observed a few times. The chain recombines TRBV4-2 with TRBJ2-7; TRBD1 matches 9 bases. From germline, CDR1 is LGHNA and CDR2 YNFKEQ. V lost 0 bases to trimming and J lost 0 bases; unmatched junction nucleotides: 3. The CDR3 spans 16 residues. The CDR3 reads CASSQEGTGSSYEQYF. The CDR3 DNA sequence: TGTGCCAGCAGCCAAGAGGGGACAGGGAGCTCCTACGAGCAGTACTTC.

The CDR3 bases are TGTGCCAGCAGCAGCGACACTGGGGCCCTAACCGGGGAGCAGTACTTC. Amino acid sequence: CASSSDTGALTGEQYF. V usage is TRBV28 and J usage is TRBJ2-7, with a possible D match to TRBD1 (5 bases). Germline V CDR1 and CDR2: MDHEN, SYDVKM. The germline V and J ends were trimmed by 6 bases and 7 bases, with 25 bases remaining between them. The CDR3 spans 16 residues.

This sequence joins TRBV7-8 and TRBJ1-2; no definite D call. V was cut by 1 base and J by 0 bases, with 6 bases left in between. The CDR3 sequence is 14 residues long. Looked up from germline, CDR1 is SGHVS and CDR2 is FQNEAQ. The CDR3, as DNA: TGTGCCAGCAGCTTAGGGCAGGCTAACTATGGCTACACCTTC. It is translated as CASSLGQANYGYTF. The full variable domain, completed using reference TRBV7-8 and TRBJ1-2, is GAGVSQSPRYKVAKRGQDVALRCDPISGHVSLFWYQQALGQGPEFLTYFQNEAQLDKSGLPSDRFFAERPEGSVSTLKIQRTQQEDSAVYLCASSLGQANYGYTFGSGTRLTVV.

The chain links TRBV29-1 to TRBJ1-2; 9 bases fit TRBD1. V lost 1 base and J lost 8; bases outside the gene matches: 8. The CDR3 spans 14 residues. From germline, CDR1 is SQVTM and CDR2 ANQGSEA. For the CDR3, the DNA is TGCAGCGTTGAAGTGATGGGACAGGGAGGGGGCTACACCTTC. Its translation: CSVEVMGQGGGYTF. Combining the CDR3 with reference TRBV29-1 and TRBJ1-2 gives the whole variable domain SAVISQKPSRDICQRGTSLTIQCQVDSQVTMMFWYRQQPGQSLTLIATANQGSEATYESGFVIDKFPISRPNLTFSTLTVSNMSPEDSSIYLCSVEVMGQGGGYTFGSGTRLTVV.

This clone was counted only a few times. This sequence joins TRBV30 and TRBJ2-7; D not resolved. In germline, CDR1 is GTSNPN, CDR2 SVGIG (reference sequence). The CDR3 is 12 residues long. V was cut by 0 bases and J by 6 bases, with 9 bases left in between. Here the CDR3 DNA reads TGTGCCTGGAGTGTATTAATTAGCGAGCAGTACTTC. Its protein is CAWSVLISEQYF.

CDR3 loop: CASSNLQGGTGELFF. CDR3 nucleotides: TGTGCCAGCAGCAACCTACAGGGTGGAACCGGGGAGCTGTTTTTT. The chain uses TRBV7-8 and TRBJ2-2; weak D call: TRBD1 (6 bases). The V end was cut by 5 bases, the J end by 5 bases, with 15 bases between. The CDR3 loop spans 15 amino acids. The germline gives CDR1 SGHVS, CDR2 FQNEAQ. The full variable domain, its missing parts supplied by reference TRBV7-8 and TRBJ2-2, is GAGVSQSPRYKVAKRGQDVALRCDPISGHVSLFWYQQALGQGPEFLTYFQNEAQLDKSGLPSDRFFAERPEGSVSTLKIQRTQQEDSAVYLCASSNLQGGTGELFFGEGSRLTVL.

The chain has TRBV5-4 and TRBJ2-7, with 8 nucleotides matching TRBD2. The CDR3 loop spans 15 amino acids. Per germline, CDR1 SGHNT and CDR2 YYREEE (reference sequence). J lost 0 bases, V lost 0 bases, and 2 bases had no gene match. The CDR3 nucleotides are TGTGCCAGCAGCTTGGCCAGCGGGAGCTCCTACGAGCAGTACTTC. This codes for CASSLASGSSYEQYF. Together with reference TRBV5-4 and TRBJ2-7, the CDR3 gives the full variable domain: ETGVTQSPTHLIKTRGQQVTLRCSSQSGHNTVSWYQQALGQGPQFIFQYYREEENGRGNFPPRFSGLQFPNYSSELNVNALELDDSALYLCASSLASGSSYEQYFGPGTRLTVT.